This is a list of T cell receptor beta chains from one sample in a study of T cell changes during pregnancy in multiple sclerosis. Only in-frame clones appear in the TCRdb table, and some are missing; sequencing was by immunoSEQ multiplex PCR. The repertoire holds 65,000 to 90,000 clones, with around nine tenths as singletons. Material: CD4+ T cells from peripheral blood mononuclear cells, obtained after pregnancy. The receptors derive from a female donor with multiple sclerosis, enrolled in a pregnancy study. Both conserved end residues are part of each CDR3. Each record gives: CDR3 length, V gene, clone size, CDR3 protein. Clone size is not always given. Where it is, it says once, few, many or a class for expanded clones.

length: 13; V: TRBV6-1; size: -; CDR3: CASSIDRGAGYTF
length: 14; V: TRBV10-3; size: -; CDR3: CAISETGGGDGYTF
length: 13; V: TRBV19; size: -; CDR3: CASSQTANTEAFF
length: 15; V: TRBV7-9; size: -; CDR3: CASSLGEQMNTEAFF
length: 12; V: TRBV6-5; size: few; CDR3: CASSRGNTEAFF
length: 14; V: TRBV5-4; size: -; CDR3: CASSPPGMNTEAFF
length: 13; V: TRBV14; size: -; CDR3: CASSQVRGNEQFF
length: 16; V: TRBV19; size: medium-sized; CDR3: CASSIRGQGRNQPQHF
length: 13; V: TRBV2; size: -; CDR3: CASSADSLAEAFF
length: 15; V: TRBV19; size: once; CDR3: CASRNTRPNTGELFF
length: 14; V: TRBV6-1; size: -; CDR3: CASSRDRTNEKLFF
length: 13; V: TRBV7-9; size: -; CDR3: CASSGQLNTEAFF
length: 16; V: TRBV7-6; size: -; CDR3: CASSLASARGAETQYF
length: 18; V: TRBV27; size: -; CDR3: CASSYFAPTGWGQETQYF
length: 14; V: TRBV2; size: few; CDR3: CASSVDRGNEKLFF
length: 15; V: TRBV7-2; size: -; CDR3: CASSLVGQGSYEQYF
length: 14; V: TRBV6-1; size: -; CDR3: CASTGETYNSPLHF
length: 13; V: TRBV5-4; size: -; CDR3: CASSPGQDYEQYF
length: 15; V: TRBV18; size: -; CDR3: CASSLRTGGTDTQYF
length: 17; V: TRBV9; size: -; CDR3: CASSGRPSGLANEKLFF